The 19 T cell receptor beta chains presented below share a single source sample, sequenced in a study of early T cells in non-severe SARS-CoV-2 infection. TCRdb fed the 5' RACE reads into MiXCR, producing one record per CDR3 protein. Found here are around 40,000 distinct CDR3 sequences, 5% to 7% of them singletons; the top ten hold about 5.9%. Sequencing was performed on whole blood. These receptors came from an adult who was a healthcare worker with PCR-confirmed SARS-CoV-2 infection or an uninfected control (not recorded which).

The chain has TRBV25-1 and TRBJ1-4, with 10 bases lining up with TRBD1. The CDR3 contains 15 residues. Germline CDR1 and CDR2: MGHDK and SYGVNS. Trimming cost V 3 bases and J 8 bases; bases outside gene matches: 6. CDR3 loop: CASSDRQGAGEKLFF. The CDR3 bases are TGTGCCAGCAGTGATCGACAGGGGGCGGGGGAAAAACTGTTTTTT. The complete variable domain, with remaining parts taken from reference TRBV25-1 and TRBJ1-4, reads EADIYQTPRYLVIGTGKKITLECSQTMGHDKMYWYQQDPGMELHLIHYSYGVNSTEKGDLSSESTVSRIRTEHFPLTLESARPSHTSQYLCASSDRQGAGEKLFFGSGTQLSVL.

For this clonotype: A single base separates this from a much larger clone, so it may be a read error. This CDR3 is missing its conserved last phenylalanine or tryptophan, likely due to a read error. The CDR3 here is CASSARMLAGVSEQYL. The CDR3 bases are TGTGCCAGCAGCGCCAGAATGCTAGCGGGAGTGAGCGAGCAGTACCTC. The chain employs TRBV9 and TRBJ2-7, with 10 bases aligning to TRBD2. The CDR3 length is 16 residues. CDR1 is SGDLS, CDR2 YYNGEE, per germline. V dropped 3 bases and J dropped 6; count of bases not matched to a gene: 12.

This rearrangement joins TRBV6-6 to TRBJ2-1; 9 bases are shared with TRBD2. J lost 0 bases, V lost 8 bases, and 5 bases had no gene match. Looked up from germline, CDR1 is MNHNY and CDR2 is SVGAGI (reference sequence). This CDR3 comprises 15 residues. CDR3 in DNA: TGTGCCAGCGGTAAGCGGGAGGCCTCCTACAATGAGCAGTTCTTC. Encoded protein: CASGKREASYNEQFF.

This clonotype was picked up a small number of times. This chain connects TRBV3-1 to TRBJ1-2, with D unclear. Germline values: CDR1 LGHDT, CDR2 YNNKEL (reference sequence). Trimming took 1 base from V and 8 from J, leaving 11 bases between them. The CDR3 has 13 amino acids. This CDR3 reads CASSQVREGGYTF. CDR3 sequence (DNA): TGTGCCAGCAGCCAAGTCCGGGAGGGCGGCTACACCTTC. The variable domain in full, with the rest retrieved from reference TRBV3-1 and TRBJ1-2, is DTAVSQTPKYLVTQMGNDKSIKCEQNLGHDTMYWYKQDSKKFLKIMFSYNNKELIINETVPNRFSPKSPDKAHLNLHINSLELGDSAVYFCASSQVREGGYTFGSGTRLTVV.

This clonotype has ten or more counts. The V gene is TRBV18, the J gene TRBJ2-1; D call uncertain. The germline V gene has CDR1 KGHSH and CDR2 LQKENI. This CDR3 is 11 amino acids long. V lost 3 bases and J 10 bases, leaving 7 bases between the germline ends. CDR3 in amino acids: CASSPSLEQFF. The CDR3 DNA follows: TGTGCCAGCTCACCCTCGTTAGAGCAGTTCTTC.

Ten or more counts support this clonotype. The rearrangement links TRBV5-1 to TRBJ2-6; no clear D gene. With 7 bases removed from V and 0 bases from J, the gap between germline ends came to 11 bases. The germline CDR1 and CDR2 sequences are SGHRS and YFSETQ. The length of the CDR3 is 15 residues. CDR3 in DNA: TGCGCCAGCGTCTTGGAGCCCTCTGGGGCCAACGTCCTGACTTTC. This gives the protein CASVLEPSGANVLTF.

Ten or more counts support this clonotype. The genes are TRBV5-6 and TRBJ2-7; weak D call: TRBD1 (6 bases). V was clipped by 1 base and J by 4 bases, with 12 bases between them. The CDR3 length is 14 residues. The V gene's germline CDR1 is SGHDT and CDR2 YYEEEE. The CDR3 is CASSLYGGVYEQYF. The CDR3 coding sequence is TGTGCCAGCAGCTTGTATGGGGGCGTGTACGAGCAGTACTTC.

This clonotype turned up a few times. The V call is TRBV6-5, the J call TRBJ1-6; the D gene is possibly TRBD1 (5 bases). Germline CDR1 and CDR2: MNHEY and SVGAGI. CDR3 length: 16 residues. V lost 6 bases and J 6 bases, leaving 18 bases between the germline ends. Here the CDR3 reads CASSPTWDGSNSPLHF. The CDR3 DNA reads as TGTGCCAGCAGCCCCACCTGGGACGGATCTAATTCACCCCTCCACTTT.

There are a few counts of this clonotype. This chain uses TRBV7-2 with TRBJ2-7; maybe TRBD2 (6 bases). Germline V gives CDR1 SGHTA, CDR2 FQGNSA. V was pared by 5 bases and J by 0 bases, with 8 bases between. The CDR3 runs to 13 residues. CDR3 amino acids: CASSGRPSYEQYF. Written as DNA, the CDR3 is TGTGCCAGCAGCGGGAGGCCCTCCTACGAGCAGTACTTC. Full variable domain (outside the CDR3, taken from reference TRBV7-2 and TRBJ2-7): GAGVSQSPSNKVTEKGKDVELRCDPISGHTALYWYRQSLGQGLEFLIYFQGNSAPDKSGLPSDRFSAERTGGSVSTLTIQRTQQEDSAVYLCASSGRPSYEQYFGPGTRLTVT.

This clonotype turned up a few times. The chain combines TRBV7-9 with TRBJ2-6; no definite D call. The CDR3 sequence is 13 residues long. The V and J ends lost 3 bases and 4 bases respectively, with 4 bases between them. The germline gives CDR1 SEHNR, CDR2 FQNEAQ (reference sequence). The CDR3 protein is CASSFDGANVLTF. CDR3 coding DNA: TGTGCCAGCAGCTTTGACGGGGCCAACGTCCTGACTTTC.

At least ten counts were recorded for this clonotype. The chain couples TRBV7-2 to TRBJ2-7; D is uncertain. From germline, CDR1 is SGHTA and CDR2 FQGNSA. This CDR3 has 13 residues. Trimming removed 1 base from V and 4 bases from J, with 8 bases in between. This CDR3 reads CASSLEWRYEQYF. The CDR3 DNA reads TGTGCCAGCAGCTTAGAATGGAGATACGAGCAGTACTTC.

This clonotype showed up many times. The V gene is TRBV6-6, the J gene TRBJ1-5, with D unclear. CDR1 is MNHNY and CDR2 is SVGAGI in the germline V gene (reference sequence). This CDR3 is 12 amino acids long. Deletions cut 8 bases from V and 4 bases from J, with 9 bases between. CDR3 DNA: TGTGCCAGCGGGAACGGAAATCAGCCCCAGCATTTT. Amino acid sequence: CASGNGNQPQHF.

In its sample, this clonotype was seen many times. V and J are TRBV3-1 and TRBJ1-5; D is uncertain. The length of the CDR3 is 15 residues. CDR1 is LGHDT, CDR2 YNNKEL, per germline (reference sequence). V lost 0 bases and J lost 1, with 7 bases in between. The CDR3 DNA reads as TGTGCCAGCAGCCAAGACAGTTTCAGCAATCAGCCCCAGCATTTT. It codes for CASSQDSFSNQPQHF.

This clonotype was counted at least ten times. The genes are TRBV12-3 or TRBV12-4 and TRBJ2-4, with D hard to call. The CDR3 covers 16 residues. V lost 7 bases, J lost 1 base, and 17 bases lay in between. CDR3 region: CASTNTALGAKNIQYF. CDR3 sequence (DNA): TGTGCCAGCACCAACACAGCCCTGGGGGCCAAAAACATTCAGTACTTC.

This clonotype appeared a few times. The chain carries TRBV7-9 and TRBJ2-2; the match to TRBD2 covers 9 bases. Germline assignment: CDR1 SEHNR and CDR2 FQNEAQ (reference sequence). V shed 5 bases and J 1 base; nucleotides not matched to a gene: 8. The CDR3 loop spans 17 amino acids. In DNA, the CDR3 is TGTGCCAGCAGCGAACTAAAGACTAGCGGGAACACCGGGGAGCTGTTTTTT. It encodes CASSELKTSGNTGELFF.

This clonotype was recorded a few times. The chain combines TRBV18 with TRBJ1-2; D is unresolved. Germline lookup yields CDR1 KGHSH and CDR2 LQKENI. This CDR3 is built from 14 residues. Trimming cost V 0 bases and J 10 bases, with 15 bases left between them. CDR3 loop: CASSPPNFGHPYTF. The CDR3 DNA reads TGTGCCAGCTCACCACCGAATTTTGGTCACCCCTACACCTTC. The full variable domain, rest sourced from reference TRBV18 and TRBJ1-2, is NAGVMQNPRHLVRRRGQEARLRCSPMKGHSHVYWYRQLPEEGLKFMVYLQKENIIDESGMPKERFSAEFPKEGPSILRIQQVVRGDSAAYFCASSPPNFGHPYTFGSGTRLTVV.

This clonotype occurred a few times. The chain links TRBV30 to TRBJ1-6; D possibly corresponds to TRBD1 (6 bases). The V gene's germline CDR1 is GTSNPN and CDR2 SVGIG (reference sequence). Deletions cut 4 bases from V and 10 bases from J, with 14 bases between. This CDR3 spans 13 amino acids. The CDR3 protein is CAWNYRVRSPLHF. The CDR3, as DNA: TGTGCCTGGAATTACAGGGTTAGATCACCCCTCCACTTT.

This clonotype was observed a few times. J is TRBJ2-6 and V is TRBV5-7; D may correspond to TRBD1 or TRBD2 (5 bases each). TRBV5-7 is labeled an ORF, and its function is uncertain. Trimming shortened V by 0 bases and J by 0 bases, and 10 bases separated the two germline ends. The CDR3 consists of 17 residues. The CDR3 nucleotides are TGTGCCAGCAGCTTGGGTTTGGGACCCTCTGGGGCCAACGTCCTGACTTTC. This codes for CASSLGLGPSGANVLTF.

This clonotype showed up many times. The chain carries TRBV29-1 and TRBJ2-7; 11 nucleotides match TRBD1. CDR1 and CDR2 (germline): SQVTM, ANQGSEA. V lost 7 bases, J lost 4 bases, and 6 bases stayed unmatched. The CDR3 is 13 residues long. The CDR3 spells CSARTGGGYEQYF. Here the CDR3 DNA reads TGCAGCGCCCGGACAGGGGGCGGGTACGAGCAGTACTTC.